Listed below are T cell receptor beta chains from one sample, sequenced in a study of Ad26.COV2.S vaccination and SARS-CoV-2 variants. Clones were read by immunoSEQ multiplex PCR, and TCRdb kept only the in-frame ones, dropping some. The table lists over 400,000 clones, 80% to 95% of them singletons. The sequenced sample was peripheral blood, obtained in a trial of Ad26.COV2.S vaccine versus placebo. The source is a person aged 18-60 years who received the Ad26.COV2.S COVID-19 vaccine or a placebo. The conserved cysteine and the conserved F or W are not part of the CDR3 here. The D gene is left open where the match is weak.

v_gene: TRBV5-1
j_gene: TRBJ2-2
d_gene: TRBD2
CDR3aa: ASRSSGVPTGELF

v_gene: TRBV24-1
j_gene: TRBJ2-1
d_gene: -
CDR3aa: ATSDPYNEQF

v_gene: TRBV4-1
j_gene: TRBJ2-7
d_gene: -
CDR3aa: ASSQDVWDPPYEQY

v_gene: TRBV28
j_gene: TRBJ1-6
d_gene: -
CDR3aa: ASSWGGGSPLH

v_gene: TRBV10-3
j_gene: TRBJ2-7
d_gene: -
CDR3aa: AIRSQGGLEQY

v_gene: TRBV6-2/TRBV6-3
j_gene: TRBJ2-5
d_gene: -
CDR3aa: ASSYIGGGSGETQY

v_gene: TRBV10-1
j_gene: TRBJ2-1
d_gene: -
CDR3aa: ASSEETDFYNEQF

v_gene: TRBV19
j_gene: TRBJ2-1
d_gene: TRBD1
CDR3aa: ASSAFDTAGGYEQF

v_gene: TRBV7-9
j_gene: TRBJ1-1
d_gene: -
CDR3aa: ASSLGAGIRTEAF

v_gene: TRBV19
j_gene: TRBJ1-5
d_gene: -
CDR3aa: ASSTTGTWFQPQH

v_gene: TRBV7-6
j_gene: TRBJ1-1
d_gene: TRBD1
CDR3aa: ASSYGTGTEAF

v_gene: TRBV5-1
j_gene: TRBJ2-1
d_gene: TRBD2
CDR3aa: ASIENSGGAGEQF

v_gene: TRBV19
j_gene: TRBJ2-7
d_gene: TRBD1
CDR3aa: ASSIVGQSYEQY

v_gene: TRBV5-1
j_gene: TRBJ1-1
d_gene: TRBD1
CDR3aa: ASRGTGQSTEAF

v_gene: TRBV10-2
j_gene: TRBJ2-3
d_gene: -
CDR3aa: ASSGSRSGLKDTQY

v_gene: TRBV19
j_gene: TRBJ2-7
d_gene: -
CDR3aa: ASSPGDKPYEQY

v_gene: TRBV7-8
j_gene: TRBJ2-2
d_gene: -
CDR3aa: ASSLDVTLNTGELF

v_gene: TRBV18
j_gene: TRBJ1-2
d_gene: -
CDR3aa: ASSPATDGNYGYT

v_gene: TRBV15
j_gene: TRBJ2-5
d_gene: TRBD1
CDR3aa: ATSRGTGGQETQY

v_gene: TRBV18
j_gene: TRBJ2-3
d_gene: TRBD1
CDR3aa: ASSIQGSWADTQY

v_gene: TRBV11-2
j_gene: TRBJ2-7
d_gene: TRBD2
CDR3aa: ASSLDLPGGGSYEQY

v_gene: TRBV27
j_gene: TRBJ2-7
d_gene: -
CDR3aa: ASSPPAGEQY

v_gene: TRBV30
j_gene: TRBJ1-6
d_gene: TRBD1
CDR3aa: AWTHRDRGSPLH